Listed here are 9 T cell receptor beta chains from one sample, sequenced in a study of spatial heterogeneity in lung cancer (dated by TCRdb to between 2017 and 2020). Antigen specificity for these receptors is unknown. The study at large found these results: A correlation was observed between the number of expanded intratumoral alpha and beta TCRs and the tumor nonsynonymous mutation count.

The library was generated by 5' RACE. Sequencing relied on a NextSeq 500. TCRdb ran its own pipeline on the public reads, namely fastp trimming at Q25 and MiXCR clone calling, and kept in-frame beta chains. Each CDR3 protein appears once, grouped with its most common genes and DNA. Present in this sample are some 6,000 distinct CDR3 sequences, around 15% of which were seen just once. Of the sample, 10% to 12% is held by the ten largest clones. The sample's time point label, decoded: sample taken at primary tumor resection. The specimen was lung tumor tissue, collected at surgery. The receptor set was obtained from a male donor with early-stage non-small cell lung cancer.

The table lists this clonotype with many counts. The chain employs TRBV7-2 and TRBJ2-5; D is undetermined. V lost 1 base, J lost 4 bases, and 16 bases lay in between. This CDR3 is built from 16 residues. CDR1 SGHTA and CDR2 FQGNSA come from the germline V gene. The CDR3 nucleotides are TGTGCCAGCAGCTTAGAACAGCTTGATCTAAGAGAGACCCAGTACTTC. It yields the protein CASSLEQLDLRETQYF. Looking up the rest from reference TRBV7-2 and TRBJ2-5 gives the full variable domain: GAGVSQSPSNKVTEKGKDVELRCDPISGHTALYWYRQSLGQGLEFLIYFQGNSAPDKSGLPSDRFSAERTGGSVSTLTIQRTQQEDSAVYLCASSLEQLDLRETQYFGPGTRLLVL.

In its sample, this clonotype is medium-sized. The rearrangement joins TRBV20-1 to TRBJ2-7, with a possible D match to TRBD1 (5 bases). V lost 5 bases and J 4 bases, leaving 12 bases between the germline ends. In germline, CDR1 is DFQATT, CDR2 SNEGSKA (reference sequence). The CDR3 is made up of 12 amino acids. The CDR3 DNA sequence: TGCAGTGCTGTGAACCAGGGATACGAGCAGTACTTC. Its protein product is CSAVNQGYEQYF.

The table lists this clonotype with many counts. The chain recombines TRBV20-1 with TRBJ2-3; 8 nucleotides match TRBD2. J gave up 2 bases and V 4 bases, and 8 bases lay outside the gene matches. This CDR3 has 15 amino acids. Germline V gene lookup returns CDR1 DFQATT and CDR2 SNEGSKA (reference sequence). CDR3 sequence (DNA): TGCAGTGCTACAACAGCGGGAGCCTACACAGATACGCAGTATTTT. This sequence encodes CSATTAGAYTDTQYF.

The sample holds many counts of this clonotype. The V call is TRBV7-2, the J call TRBJ1-1; the D gene is possibly TRBD1 (5 bases). The V end was cut by 7 bases, the J end by 2 bases, with 14 bases between. This CDR3 is built from 14 residues. CDR1 and CDR2 (germline): SGHTA, FQGNSA. CDR3 amino acids: CASTHKGLNTEAFF. Written as DNA, the CDR3 is TGTGCCAGCACCCACAAGGGGTTAAACACTGAAGCTTTCTTT.

This clonotype is deemed medium-sized. This chain links TRBV20-1 with TRBJ2-1; 8 bases align to TRBD2. The J segment lost 6 bases and the V segment lost 4 bases, leaving 5 bases of the junction unmatched. Germline CDR1 and CDR2: DFQATT and SNEGSKA (reference sequence). This CDR3 contains 13 residues. The CDR3 DNA follows: TGCAGTGCTATGCTTACTAGCGGCAATGAGCAGTTCTTC. It codes for CSAMLTSGNEQFF.

This clonotype occurred many times. This rearrangement joins TRBV28 to TRBJ2-7; the D is unclear. The CDR3 has 11 amino acids. The V end was cut by 6 bases, the J end by 2 bases, with 5 bases between. Per the germline V gene, CDR1 is MDHEN and CDR2 is SYDVKM. The CDR3 sequence: CASSRAYEQYF. The CDR3, as DNA: TGTGCCAGCAGCCGAGCCTACGAGCAGTACTTC.

By share, this clonotype ranks as medium-sized. The chain is built from TRBV14 and TRBJ2-1; D gene unclear. This CDR3 is 15 amino acids long. V lost 1 base and J lost 3, with 10 bases in between. CDR1 and CDR2 (germline): SGHDN, FVKESK. CDR3 residues: CASSQGRSGYNEQFF. For the CDR3, the DNA is TGTGCCAGCAGCCAAGGAAGGTCTGGCTACAATGAGCAGTTCTTC. Filled out from reference TRBV14 and TRBJ2-1, the complete variable domain reads EAGVTQFPSHSVIEKGQTVTLRCDPISGHDNLYWYRRVMGKEIKFLLHFVKESKQDESGMPNNRFLAERTGGTYSTLKVQPAELEDSGVYFCASSQGRSGYNEQFFGPGTRLTVL.

This clonotype was seen repeatedly, ten times or more. The rearrangement joins TRBV3-1 to TRBJ2-3; D perhaps matches TRBD2 (5 bases). The germline gives CDR1 LGHDT, CDR2 YNNKEL (reference sequence). This CDR3 comprises 14 residues. V was pared by 1 base and J by 2 bases, with 7 bases between. CDR3 coding DNA: TGTGCCAGCAGCCAAGCGACTAACACAGATACGCAGTATTTT. Translated, it gives CASSQATNTDTQYF.

This sequence joins TRBV6-2 or TRBV6-3 and TRBJ2-1; 7 nucleotides line up with TRBD2. The CDR3 length is 15 residues. With V trimmed by 0 bases and J by 10 bases, 9 bases remained unmatched. CDR1 is MNHEY and CDR2 is SVGEGT in the germline V gene. The CDR3: CASSYSTSGAGEQFF. The CDR3 DNA reads TGTGCCAGCAGTTACTCGACAAGCGGGGCAGGGGAGCAGTTCTTC.